This passage covers 2 T cell receptor beta chains from one sample sequenced in a study of blood T cell repertoires in COVID-19. The assay was immunoSEQ multiplex PCR, and TCRdb's table has in-frame clones only and misses some. Of over 200,000 clones listed, 83% are singletons. The specimen sequenced was peripheral blood. These TCRs come from a man aged 40-50 years with active or convalescent COVID-19.

A note on this clone: One end of the junction does not line up with germline, which may come from a read error. This chain uses TRBV7-7 with TRBJ2-1, with D possibly matching TRBD1 (5 bases). There are 15 residues in the CDR3. Per germline, CDR1 SSHAT and CDR2 FNYEAQ (reference sequence). CDR3 amino acids: CASSSPDSSYNEQFF. CDR3 DNA: TGTGCTAGCAGCTCCCCAGACAGCTCCTACAATGAGCAGTTCTTC.

This clone has just one count. This sequence joins TRBV19 and TRBJ1-2, with TRBD1 matching over 9 bases. J was trimmed by 8 bases and V by 5 bases; bases with no gene match: 6. Germline assignment: CDR1 LNHDA and CDR2 SQIVND (reference sequence). The CDR3 length is 13 residues. As DNA, the CDR3 is TGTGCCAGTAGTGCGAGACAGGGGGTCGGCTACACCTTC. Amino acids: CASSARQGVGYTF.